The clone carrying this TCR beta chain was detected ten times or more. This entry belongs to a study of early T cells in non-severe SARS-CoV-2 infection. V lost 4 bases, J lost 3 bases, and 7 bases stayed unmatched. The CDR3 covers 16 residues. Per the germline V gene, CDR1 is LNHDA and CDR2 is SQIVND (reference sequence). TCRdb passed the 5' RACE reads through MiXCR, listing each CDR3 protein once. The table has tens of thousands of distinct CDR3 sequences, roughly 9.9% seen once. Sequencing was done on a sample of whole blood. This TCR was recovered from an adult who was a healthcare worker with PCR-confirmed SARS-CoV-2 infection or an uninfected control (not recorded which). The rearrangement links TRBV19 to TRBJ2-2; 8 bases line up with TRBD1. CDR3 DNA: TGTGCCAGTAGTACCGGACAGGGTGGGGACACCGGGGAGCTGTTTTTT. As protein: CASSTGQGGDTGELFF. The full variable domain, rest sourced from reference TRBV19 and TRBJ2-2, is DGGITQSPKYLFRKEGQNVTLSCEQNLNHDAMYWYRQDPGQGLRLIYYSQIVNDFQKGDIAEGYSVSREKKESFPLTVTSAQKNPTAFYLCASSTGQGGDTGELFFGEGSRLTVL.